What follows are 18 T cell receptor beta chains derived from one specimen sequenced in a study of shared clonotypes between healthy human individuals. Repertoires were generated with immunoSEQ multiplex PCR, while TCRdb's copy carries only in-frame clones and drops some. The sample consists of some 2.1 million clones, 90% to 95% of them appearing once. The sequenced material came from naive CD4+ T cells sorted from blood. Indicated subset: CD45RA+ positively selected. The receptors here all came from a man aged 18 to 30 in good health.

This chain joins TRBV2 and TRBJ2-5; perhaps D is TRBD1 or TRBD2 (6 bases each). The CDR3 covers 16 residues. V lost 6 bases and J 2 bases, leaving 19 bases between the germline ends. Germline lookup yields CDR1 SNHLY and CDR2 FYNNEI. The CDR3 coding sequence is TGTGCCAGCAGACTCGGAGGGGGGCGTTCTCAAGAGACCCAGTACTTC. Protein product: CASRLGGGRSQETQYF.

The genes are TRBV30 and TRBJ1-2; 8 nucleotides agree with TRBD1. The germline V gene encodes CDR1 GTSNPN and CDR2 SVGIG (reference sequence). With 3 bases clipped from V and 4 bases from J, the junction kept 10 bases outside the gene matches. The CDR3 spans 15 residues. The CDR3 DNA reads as TGTGCCTGGAGCCCCCGCCGGACAGGGATCTATGGCTACACCTTC. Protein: CAWSPRRTGIYGYTF.

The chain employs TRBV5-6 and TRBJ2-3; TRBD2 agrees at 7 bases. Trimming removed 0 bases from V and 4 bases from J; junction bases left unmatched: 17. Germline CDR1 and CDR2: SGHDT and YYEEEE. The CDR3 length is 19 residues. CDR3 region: CASSLALILAEAGADTQYF. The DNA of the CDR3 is TGTGCCAGCAGCTTGGCGTTAATCCTAGCGGAGGCGGGGGCAGATACGCAGTATTTT.

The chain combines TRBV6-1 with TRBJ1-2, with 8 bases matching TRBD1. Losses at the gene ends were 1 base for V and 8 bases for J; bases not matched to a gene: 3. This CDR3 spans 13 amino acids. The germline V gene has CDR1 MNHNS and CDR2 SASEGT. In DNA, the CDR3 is TGTGCCAGCAGTGAAGTGACAGGGGTCGGCTACACCTTC. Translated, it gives CASSEVTGVGYTF.

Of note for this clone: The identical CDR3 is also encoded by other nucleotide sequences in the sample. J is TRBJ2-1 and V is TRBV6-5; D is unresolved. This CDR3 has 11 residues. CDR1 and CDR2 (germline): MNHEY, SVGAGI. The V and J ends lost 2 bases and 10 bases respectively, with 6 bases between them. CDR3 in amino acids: CASSYRWEQFF. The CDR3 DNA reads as TGTGCCAGCAGTTACAGGTGGGAGCAGTTCTTC.

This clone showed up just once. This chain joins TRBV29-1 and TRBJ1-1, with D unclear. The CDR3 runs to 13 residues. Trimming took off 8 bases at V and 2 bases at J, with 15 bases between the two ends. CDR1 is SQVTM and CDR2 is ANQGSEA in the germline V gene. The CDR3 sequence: CSSLGTYNTEAFF. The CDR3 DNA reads TGCAGCTCACTTGGCACATACAACACTGAAGCTTTCTTT.

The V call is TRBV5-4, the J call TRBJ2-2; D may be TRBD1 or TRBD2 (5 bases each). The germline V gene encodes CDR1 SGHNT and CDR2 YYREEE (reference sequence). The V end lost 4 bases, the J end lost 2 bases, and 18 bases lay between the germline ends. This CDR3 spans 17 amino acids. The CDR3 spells CASSPPPGPGNTGELFF. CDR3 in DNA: TGTGCCAGCAGCCCTCCCCCGGGGCCGGGAAACACCGGGGAGCTGTTTTTT.

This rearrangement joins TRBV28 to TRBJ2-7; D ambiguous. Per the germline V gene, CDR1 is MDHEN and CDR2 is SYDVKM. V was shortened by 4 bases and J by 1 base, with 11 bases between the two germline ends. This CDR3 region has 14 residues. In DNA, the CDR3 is TGTGCCAGCAGTTACTTTGGACGATCCTACGAGCAGTACTTC. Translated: CASSYFGRSYEQYF.

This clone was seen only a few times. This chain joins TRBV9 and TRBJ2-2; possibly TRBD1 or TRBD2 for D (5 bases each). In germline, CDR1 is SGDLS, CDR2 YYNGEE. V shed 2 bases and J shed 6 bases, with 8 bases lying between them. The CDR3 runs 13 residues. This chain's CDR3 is CASSVRGAGELFF. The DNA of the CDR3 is TGTGCCAGCAGCGTCCGAGGGGCCGGGGAGCTGTTTTTT.

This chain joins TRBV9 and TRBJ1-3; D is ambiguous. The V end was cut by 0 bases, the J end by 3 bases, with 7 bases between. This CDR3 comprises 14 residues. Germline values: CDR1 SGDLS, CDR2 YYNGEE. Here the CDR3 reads CASSVEPGGNTIYF. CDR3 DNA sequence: TGTGCCAGCAGCGTAGAACCCGGTGGAAACACCATATATTTT.

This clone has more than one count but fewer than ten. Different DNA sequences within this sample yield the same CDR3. Here the CDR3 DNA reads TGTGCCTGGAGTCAGGGGACAGATACGCAGTATTTT. Amino acid sequence: CAWSQGTDTQYF. The chain has TRBV30 and TRBJ2-3; weak D call: TRBD1 (6 bases). V was pared by 2 bases and J by 3 bases, with 6 bases between. CDR3 length: 12 residues. CDR1 and CDR2 from the germline V gene are GTSNPN and SVGIG (reference sequence).

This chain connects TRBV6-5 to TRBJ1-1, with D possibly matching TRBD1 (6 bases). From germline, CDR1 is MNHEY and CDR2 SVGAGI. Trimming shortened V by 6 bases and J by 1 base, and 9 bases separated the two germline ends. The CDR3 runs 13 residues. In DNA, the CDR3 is TGTGCCAGCAGCCAGGGGACGAACACTGAAGCTTTCTTT. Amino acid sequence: CASSQGTNTEAFF.

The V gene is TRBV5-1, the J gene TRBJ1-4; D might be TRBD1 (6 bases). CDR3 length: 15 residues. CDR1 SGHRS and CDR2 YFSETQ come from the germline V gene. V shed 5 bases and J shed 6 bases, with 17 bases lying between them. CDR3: CASRRWGARDEKLFF. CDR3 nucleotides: TGCGCCAGCAGGCGCTGGGGGGCTAGGGATGAAAAACTGTTTTTT.

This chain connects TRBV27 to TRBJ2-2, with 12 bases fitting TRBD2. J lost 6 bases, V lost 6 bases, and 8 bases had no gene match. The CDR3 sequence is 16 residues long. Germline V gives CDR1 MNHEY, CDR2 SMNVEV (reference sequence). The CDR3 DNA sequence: TGTGCCAGCAGCCCAGTTGGACTAGCGGGATCCGGGGAGCTGTTTTTT. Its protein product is CASSPVGLAGSGELFF.

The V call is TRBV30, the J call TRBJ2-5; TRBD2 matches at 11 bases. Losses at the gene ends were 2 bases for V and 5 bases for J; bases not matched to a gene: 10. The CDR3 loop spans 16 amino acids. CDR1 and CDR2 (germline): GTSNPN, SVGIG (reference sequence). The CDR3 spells CAWSRHSGGAGETQYF. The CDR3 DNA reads TGTGCCTGGAGTCGACATAGCGGGGGGGCAGGGGAGACCCAGTACTTC.

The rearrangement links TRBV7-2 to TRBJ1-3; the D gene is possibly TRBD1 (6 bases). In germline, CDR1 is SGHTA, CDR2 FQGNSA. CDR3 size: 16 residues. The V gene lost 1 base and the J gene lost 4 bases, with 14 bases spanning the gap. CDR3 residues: CASSLVRGAQGNTIYF. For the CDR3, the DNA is TGTGCCAGCAGCTTAGTCCGGGGGGCGCAAGGAAACACCATATATTTT.

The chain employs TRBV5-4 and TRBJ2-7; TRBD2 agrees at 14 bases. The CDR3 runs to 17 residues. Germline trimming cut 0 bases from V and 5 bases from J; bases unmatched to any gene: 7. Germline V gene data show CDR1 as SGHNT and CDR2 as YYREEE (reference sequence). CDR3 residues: CASSLGGLAGDLHEQYF. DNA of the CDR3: TGTGCCAGCAGCTTGGGGGGACTAGCGGGAGATCTCCACGAGCAGTACTTC.

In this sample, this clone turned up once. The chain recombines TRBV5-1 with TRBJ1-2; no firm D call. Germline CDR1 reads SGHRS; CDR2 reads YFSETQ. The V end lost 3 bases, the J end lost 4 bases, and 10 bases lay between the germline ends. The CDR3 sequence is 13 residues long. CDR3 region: CASSSDGSYGYTF. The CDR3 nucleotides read TGCGCCAGCAGCTCGGACGGAAGCTATGGCTACACCTTC.